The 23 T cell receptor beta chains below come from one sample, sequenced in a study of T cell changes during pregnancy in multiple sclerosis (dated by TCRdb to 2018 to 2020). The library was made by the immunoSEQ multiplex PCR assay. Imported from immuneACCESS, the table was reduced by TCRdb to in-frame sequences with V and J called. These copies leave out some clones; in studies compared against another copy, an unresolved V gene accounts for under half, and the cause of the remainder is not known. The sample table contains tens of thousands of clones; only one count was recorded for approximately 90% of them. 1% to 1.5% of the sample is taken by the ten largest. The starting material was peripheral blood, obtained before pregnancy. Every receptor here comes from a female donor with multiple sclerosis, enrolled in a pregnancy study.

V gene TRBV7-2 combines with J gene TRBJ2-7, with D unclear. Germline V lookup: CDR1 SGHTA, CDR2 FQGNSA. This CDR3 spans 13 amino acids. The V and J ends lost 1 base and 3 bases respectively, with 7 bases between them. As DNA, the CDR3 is TGTGCCAGCAGCTTAGGCGTCTACTACGAGCAGTACTTC. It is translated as CASSLGVYYEQYF.

CDR3: CASSEAIHTGELFF. In DNA, the CDR3 is TGTGCCAGCAGTGAAGCCATTCACACCGGGGAGCTGTTTTTT. V and J are TRBV6-1 and TRBJ2-2, with D unresolved. CDR1 is MNHNS, CDR2 SASEGT, per germline. Trimming pared 0 bases from V and 3 bases from J, leaving 5 bases between. This CDR3 spans 14 amino acids.

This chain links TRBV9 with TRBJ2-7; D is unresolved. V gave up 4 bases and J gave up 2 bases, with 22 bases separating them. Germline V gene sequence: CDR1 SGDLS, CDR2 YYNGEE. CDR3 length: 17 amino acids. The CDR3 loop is CASSPEEKSRITYEQYF. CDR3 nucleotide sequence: TGTGCCAGCAGCCCAGAGGAGAAGTCTAGGATTACCTACGAGCAGTACTTC.

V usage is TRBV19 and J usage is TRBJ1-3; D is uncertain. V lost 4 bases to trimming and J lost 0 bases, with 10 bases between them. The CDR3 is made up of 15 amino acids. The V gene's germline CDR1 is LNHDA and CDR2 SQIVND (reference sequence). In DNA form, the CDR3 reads TGTGCCAGTAGTACCCGACTGAACTCTGGAAACACCATATATTTT. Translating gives CASSTRLNSGNTIYF.

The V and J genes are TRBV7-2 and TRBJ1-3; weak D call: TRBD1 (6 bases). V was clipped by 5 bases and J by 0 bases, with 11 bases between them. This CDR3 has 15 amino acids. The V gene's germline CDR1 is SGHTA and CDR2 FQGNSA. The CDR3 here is CASSPTGFSGNTIYF. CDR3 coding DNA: TGTGCCAGCAGCCCTACAGGGTTCTCTGGAAACACCATATATTTT.

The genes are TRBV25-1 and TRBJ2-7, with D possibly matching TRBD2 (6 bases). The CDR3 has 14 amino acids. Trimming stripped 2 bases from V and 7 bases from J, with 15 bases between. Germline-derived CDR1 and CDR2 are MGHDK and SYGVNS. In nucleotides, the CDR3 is TGTGCCAGCAGTGAAATGGAGTTGAGCGGGGAGCAGTACTTC. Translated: CASSEMELSGEQYF.

The CDR3 here is CAALSGGGHAYEQYF. For the CDR3, the DNA is TGTGCCGCCCTCTCGGGCGGAGGCCATGCCTACGAGCAGTACTTC. The chain carries TRBV2 and TRBJ2-7; perhaps TRBD2 as D (5 bases). Germline V gene sequence: CDR1 SNHLY, CDR2 FYNNEI. The CDR3 covers 15 residues. With 11 bases removed from V and 2 bases from J, the gap between germline ends came to 22 bases.

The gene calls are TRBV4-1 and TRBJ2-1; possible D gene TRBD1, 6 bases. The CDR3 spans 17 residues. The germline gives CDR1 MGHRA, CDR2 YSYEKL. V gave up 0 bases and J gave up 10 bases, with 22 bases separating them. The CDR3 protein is CASSQDSGTWSGGEQFF. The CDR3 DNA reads TGCGCCAGCAGCCAAGATTCGGGGACATGGAGTGGTGGAGAGCAGTTCTTC.

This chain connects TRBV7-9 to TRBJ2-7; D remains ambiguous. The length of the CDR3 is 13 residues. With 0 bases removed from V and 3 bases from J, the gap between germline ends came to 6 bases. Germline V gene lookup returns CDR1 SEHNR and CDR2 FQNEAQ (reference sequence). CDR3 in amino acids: CASSLAHRYEQYF. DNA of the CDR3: TGTGCCAGCAGCTTAGCACACCGCTACGAGCAGTACTTC.

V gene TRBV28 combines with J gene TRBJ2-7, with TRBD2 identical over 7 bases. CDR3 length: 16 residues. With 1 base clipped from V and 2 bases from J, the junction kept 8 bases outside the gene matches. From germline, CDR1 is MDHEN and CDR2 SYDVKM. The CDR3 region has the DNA TGTGCCAGCAGTTTATTGGGAACGGGAGGAACCTACGAGCAGTACTTC. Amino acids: CASSLLGTGGTYEQYF.

CDR3 amino acids: CASYRGYEQYF. Here the CDR3 DNA reads TGCGCCAGCTACCGGGGTTACGAGCAGTACTTC. The gene calls are TRBV10-1 and TRBJ2-7; D might be TRBD2 (5 bases). V lost 8 bases, J lost 4 bases, and 9 bases lay in between. This CDR3 region has 11 residues. Germline V CDR1 and CDR2: WNHNN, SYGVQD (reference sequence).

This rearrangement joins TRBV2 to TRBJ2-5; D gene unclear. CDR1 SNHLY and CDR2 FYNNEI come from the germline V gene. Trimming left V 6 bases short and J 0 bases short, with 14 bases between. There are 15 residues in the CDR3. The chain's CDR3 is CASRKDMANQETQYF. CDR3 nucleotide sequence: TGTGCCAGCAGGAAAGACATGGCAAACCAAGAGACCCAGTACTTC.

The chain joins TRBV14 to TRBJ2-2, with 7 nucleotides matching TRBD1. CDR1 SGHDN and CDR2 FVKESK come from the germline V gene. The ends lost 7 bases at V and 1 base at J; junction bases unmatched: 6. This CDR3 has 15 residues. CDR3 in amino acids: CASNTGTENTGELFF. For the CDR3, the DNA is TGTGCCAGCAACACCGGGACAGAGAACACCGGGGAGCTGTTTTTT.

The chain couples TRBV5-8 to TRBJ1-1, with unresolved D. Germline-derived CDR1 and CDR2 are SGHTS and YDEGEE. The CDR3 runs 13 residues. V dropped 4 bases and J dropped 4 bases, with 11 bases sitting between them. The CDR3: CASSPHGGTEAFF. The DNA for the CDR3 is TGTGCCAGCAGCCCCCATGGCGGCACTGAAGCTTTCTTT.

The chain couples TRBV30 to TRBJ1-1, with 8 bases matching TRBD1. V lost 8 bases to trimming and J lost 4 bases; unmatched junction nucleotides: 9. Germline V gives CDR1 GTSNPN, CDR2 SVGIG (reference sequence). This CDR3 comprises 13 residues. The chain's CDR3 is CARRLQGGTEAFF. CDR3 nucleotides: TGTGCCCGCAGATTACAGGGGGGCACTGAAGCTTTCTTT.

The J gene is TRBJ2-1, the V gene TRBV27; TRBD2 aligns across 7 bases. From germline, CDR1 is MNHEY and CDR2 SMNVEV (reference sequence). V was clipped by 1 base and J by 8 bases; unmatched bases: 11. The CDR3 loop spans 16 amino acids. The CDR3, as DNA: TGTGCCAGCAGTTTATGGGCGGGAGAGAGGTTCGATGAGCAGTTCTTC. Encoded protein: CASSLWAGERFDEQFF.

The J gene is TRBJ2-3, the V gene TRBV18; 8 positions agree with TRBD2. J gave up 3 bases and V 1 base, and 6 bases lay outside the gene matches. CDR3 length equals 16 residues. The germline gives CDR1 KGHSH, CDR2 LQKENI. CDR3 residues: CASSPLPPGGTDTQYF. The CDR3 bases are TGTGCCAGCTCACCACTCCCACCGGGAGGGACAGATACGCAGTATTTT.

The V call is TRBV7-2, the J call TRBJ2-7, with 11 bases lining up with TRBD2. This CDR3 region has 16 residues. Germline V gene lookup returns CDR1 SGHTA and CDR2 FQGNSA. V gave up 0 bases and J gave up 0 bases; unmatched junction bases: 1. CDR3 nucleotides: TGTGCCAGCAGCTTAGCGCTAGCGGGAGGCTCCTACGAGCAGTACTTC. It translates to CASSLALAGGSYEQYF.

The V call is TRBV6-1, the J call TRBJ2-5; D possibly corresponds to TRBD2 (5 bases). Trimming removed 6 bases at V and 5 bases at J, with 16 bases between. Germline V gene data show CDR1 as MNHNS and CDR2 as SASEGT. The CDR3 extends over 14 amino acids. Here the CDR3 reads CASRGPLDSETQYF. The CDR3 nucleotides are TGTGCCAGCAGAGGCCCACTAGATTCGGAGACCCAGTACTTC.

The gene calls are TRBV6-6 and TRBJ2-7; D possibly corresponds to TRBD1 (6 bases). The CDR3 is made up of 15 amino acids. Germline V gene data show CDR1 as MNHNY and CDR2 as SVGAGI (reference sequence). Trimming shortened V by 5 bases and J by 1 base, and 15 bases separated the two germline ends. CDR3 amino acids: CASSGGLAISYEQYF. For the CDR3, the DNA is TGTGCCAGCAGTGGGGGCCTAGCTATATCCTACGAGCAGTACTTC.

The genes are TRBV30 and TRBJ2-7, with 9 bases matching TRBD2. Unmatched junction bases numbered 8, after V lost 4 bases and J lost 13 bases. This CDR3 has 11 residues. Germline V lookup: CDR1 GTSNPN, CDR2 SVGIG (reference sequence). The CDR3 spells CAWNGGGGAYF. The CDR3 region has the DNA TGTGCCTGGAACGGAGGCGGGGGGGCCTACTTC.

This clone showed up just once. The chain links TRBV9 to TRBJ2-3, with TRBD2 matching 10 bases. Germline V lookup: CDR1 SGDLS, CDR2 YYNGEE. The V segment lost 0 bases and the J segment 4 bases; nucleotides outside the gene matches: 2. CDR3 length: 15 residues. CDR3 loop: CASSVDLAGADTQYF. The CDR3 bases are TGTGCCAGCAGCGTAGACCTAGCGGGAGCAGATACGCAGTATTTT.

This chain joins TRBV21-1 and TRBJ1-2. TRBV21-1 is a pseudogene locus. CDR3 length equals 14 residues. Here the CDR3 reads CASSKTRDGKGYTF. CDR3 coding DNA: TGTGCCAGCAGCAAAACGAGGGATGGGAAGGGCTACACCTTC.